Below, 3 T cell receptor beta chains from the same sample are listed, as sequenced in a study of TIL therapy for anti-PD-1-resistant metastatic lung cancer. Time point specified: pre-treatment sample, taken before nivolumab and TIL therapy. Sequencing used immunoSEQ v3. Sequenced by immunoSEQ multiplex PCR; TCRdb stores in-frame clones only, minus some. The sample carries 50,000 to 65,000 clones, about 81% recorded once. The input for sequencing was blood, taken at baseline. Receptors were obtained from a person aged 25-85 years with non-small cell lung cancer.

The gene calls are TRBV6-2 or TRBV6-3 and TRBJ2-2; D might be TRBD1 or TRBD2, each matching 5 bases. The CDR3 runs 16 residues. V gave up 0 bases and J gave up 4 bases, with 12 bases separating them. CDR1 is MNHEY and CDR2 is SVGEGT in the germline V gene. CDR3 nucleotide sequence: TGTGCCAGCAGTTACTCAAAGGGGACGGCCACCGGGGAGCTGTTTTTT. It encodes CASSYSKGTATGELFF.

This chain uses TRBV3-1 (or the pseudogene TRBV3-2) with TRBJ1-1; 9 bases are a match to TRBD1. The V gene end was trimmed by 3 bases and the J gene end by 7 bases; junction bases not matched to a gene: 12. Germline V gene data show CDR1 as LGHDT and CDR2 as YNNKEL (reference sequence). This CDR3 contains 16 residues. In DNA form, the CDR3 reads TGTGCCAGCAGCCATCCGGCCGGGACAGGGCGAGGTGAAGCTTTCTTT. It specifies CASSHPAGTGRGEAFF.

The chain carries TRBV30 and TRBJ1-1; D may be TRBD1 (5 bases). The V end lost 1 base, the J end lost 3 bases, and 9 bases lay between the germline ends. The CDR3 is made up of 13 amino acids. CDR1 is GTSNPN and CDR2 is SVGIG in the germline V gene (reference sequence). CDR3 sequence reads: CAWSGLGDTEAFF. The CDR3 DNA is TGTGCCTGGAGTGGGCTAGGGGACACTGAAGCTTTCTTT.